This T cell receptor beta chain was found in a study of blood T cell repertoires in COVID-19. On the study more broadly: Spain, Italy and the United States supplied samples that represented acute and convalescent COVID-19. PBMCs, B-cell-depleted T cells, or T cells provided the cDNA or gDNA that made up the material.

Per germline, CDR1 SGHNT and CDR2 YYREEE (reference sequence). CDR3 size: 17 residues. V lost 4 bases and J lost 9, with 23 bases in between. In the original processing: For nucleated cells, counts were estimated from reference gene primer amplification. The table came from immunoSEQ multiplex PCR; TCRdb's copy has only in-frame clones and leaves some out. V and J calls and clone size are copied from that table; D and trimming were computed from the DNA. Of 91,000 or so clones in the sample, more than 70% were seen once. The source of this sequence is a woman in her sixties or seventies in a cohort sampled during active or convalescent COVID-19. The sequencing sample was made of peripheral blood. The V gene is TRBV5-4, the J gene TRBJ1-6, with D maybe TRBD1 (6 bases). CDR3 sequence: CASSPGPRGGALSPLHF. In nucleotides, the CDR3 is TGTGCCAGCAGCCCGGGACCGCGGGGGGGGGCCCTTTCACCCCTCCACTTT.